Listed below are T cell receptor beta chains from one sample, sequenced in a study of neurological immune-mediated disorders. TCRdb reanalysed the 5' RACE reads using MiXCR and keeps one entry per CDR3 protein. The sample has 85,000 to 110,000 distinct CDR3 sequences, 11% seen once. The sample consisted of PBMCs. The receptors originated from a female donor with HTLV-1-associated myelopathy (HAM/TSP). Each CDR3 is given with its conserved first and last residue. D genes are given only for firm matches. The size field is filled for only some rows; it gives once, few, many or a size class.

TRBJ1-2 | . | . | TRBV7-9 | TGTGCCAGCAGCCATCCGGGCAGGGACTATGGCTACACCTTC | CASSHPGRDYGYTF
TRBJ2-3 | . | many | TRBV5-1 | TGCGCCAGCAGCTTATCGGCGGAGGCGGCAGATACGCAGTATTTT | CASSLSAEAADTQYF
TRBJ2-7 | . | many | TRBV20-1 | TGCAGTGCTTACCGAGGAGGGAGCTACGAGCAGTACTTC | CSAYRGGSYEQYF
TRBJ2-3 | . | many | TRBV28 | TGTGCCAGCAGTTCCGCCGCCTCAGGGACAGATACGCAGTATTTT | CASSSAASGTDTQYF
TRBJ1-2 | TRBD1 | medium-sized | TRBV13 | TGTGCCAGCAGGCGACAGGGTAACTATGGCTACACCTTC | CASRRQGNYGYTF
TRBJ2-3 | TRBD2 | many | TRBV9 | TGTGCCAGCTCCGGGACTAGCGGGGGCCGTGGCCCAGATACGCAGTATTTT | CASSGTSGGRGPDTQYF
TRBJ1-2 | . | many | TRBV5-6 | TGTGCCAGCAGCGACGACAGTTATGGCTACACCTTC | CASSDDSYGYTF
TRBJ1-1 | . | many | TRBV7-2 | TGTGCCAGCAGCTTAGAGGGGAGTAACACTGAAGCTTTCTTT | CASSLEGSNTEAFF
TRBJ2-7 | . | many | TRBV15 | TGTGCCACCAGGGGCCCCTTCTACGAGCAGTACTTC | CATRGPFYEQYF
TRBJ1-1 | . | many | TRBV11-2 | TGTGCCAGCAGCTTCGGGGGTATCACTGAAGCTTTCTTT | CASSFGGITEAFF
TRBJ1-5 | . | many | TRBV14 | TGTGCCAGCAGCCAGGGGAGAGGGGATCAGCCCCAGCATTTT | CASSQGRGDQPQHF
TRBJ2-4 | . | many | TRBV24-1 | TGTGCCACCAGTGATGCGGGACAGTCCCAGTACTTC | CATSDAGQSQYF
TRBJ2-2 | . | many | TRBV20-1 | TGCAGTGCTAGAGACCGGAGGGACGGGGAGCTGTTTTTT | CSARDRRDGELFF
TRBJ2-1 | . | many | TRBV2 | TGTGCCAGCAGTGAACGGGGGCCCTACAATGAGCAGTTCTTC | CASSERGPYNEQFF
TRBJ2-1 | TRBD1 | many | TRBV20-1 | TGCAGTGCTAGACGGCAGGGGGCAGGTAATGAGCAGTTCTTC | CSARRQGAGNEQFF
TRBJ1-1 | . | . | TRBV7-2 | TGTGCCAGCAGCCGCAATAGGGCGGAGATTTACACTGAAGCTTTCTTT | CASSRNRAEIYTEAFF
TRBJ1-6 | TRBD1 | many | TRBV3-1 | TGTGCCAGCAGCCAAGGAGGGGGCGGTTCACCCCTCCACTTT | CASSQGGGGSPLHF
TRBJ2-7 | TRBD1 | many | TRBV7-6 | TGTGCCAGCAGCTTAGCGGACTCCGGGACAGGGCCCTACGAGCAGTACTTC | CASSLADSGTGPYEQYF
TRBJ2-6 | . | many | TRBV20-1 | TGCAGTGCTAGGTGGTCAGGGTTGGGCTCTGGGGCCAACGTCCTGACTTTC | CSARWSGLGSGANVLTF
TRBJ1-1 | . | many | TRBV6-5 | TGTGCCAGCAGTTACTCGTCAGCACCCAACACTGAAGCTTTCTTT | CASSYSSAPNTEAFF
TRBJ2-1 | . | many | TRBV25-1 | TGTGCCAGCAGTGCCATTGGGTCCCGGACCAATGAGCAGTTCTTC | CASSAIGSRTNEQFF
TRBJ2-1 | TRBD1 | many | TRBV5-1 | TGCGCCAGCAACGGACAGGGGTCCTACAATGAGCAGTTCTTC | CASNGQGSYNEQFF
TRBJ2-1 | . | many | TRBV12-3/TRBV12-4 | TGTGCCAGCAGTCAAGGAGGTGAGCAGTTCTTC | CASSQGGEQFF
TRBJ2-1 | TRBD1 | many | TRBV15 | TGTGCCACCAGCAGAGATCGGACAGGGGGGTACAATGAGCAGTTCTTC | CATSRDRTGGYNEQFF
TRBJ2-3 | . | many | TRBV5-1 | TGCGCCAGCAGCTCAAGGAGGACTAGCACAGATACGCAGTATTTT | CASSSRRTSTDTQYF
TRBJ2-7 | . | many | TRBV20-1 | TGCAGTGGCGAATCGGGGGGCCCCTACGAGCAGTACTTC | CSGESGGPYEQYF
TRBJ2-5 | . | many | TRBV5-5 | TGTGCCAGCAGCTTGGAACAGTTAGCAAGAGAGACCCAGTACTTC | CASSLEQLARETQYF
TRBJ1-4 | . | many | TRBV5-1 | TGCGCCAGCAGCGGGAGTGGTCAGGGAGTTACTAATGAAAAACTGTTTTTT | CASSGSGQGVTNEKLFF
TRBJ2-5 | . | many | TRBV5-1 | TGCGCCAGCAGCTTGGGGGTGGGACCGATGAAAGAGACCCAGTACTTC | CASSLGVGPMKETQYF
TRBJ2-3 | . | many | TRBV6-5 | TGTGCCAGCAGTCGACTGTTCGCGGATACGCAGTATTTT | CASSRLFADTQYF
TRBJ2-3 | TRBD2 | many | TRBV7-3 | TGTGCCAGCAGCCCGGATGGCGGGGGAACAGATACGCAGTATTTT | CASSPDGGGTDTQYF
TRBJ2-1 | . | few | TRBV9 | TGTGCCAGCAGCGTACTAGGTCTCTCCTACAATGAGCAGTTCTTC | CASSVLGLSYNEQFF
TRBJ2-1 | . | . | TRBV7-3 | TGTGCCAGCAGCCAAGGGCCTCCGGACCGGAACAATGAGCAGTTCTTC | CASSQGPPDRNNEQFF
TRBJ2-1 | TRBD2 | . | TRBV20-1 | TGCAGTGCTTCACTGCCGGGACTAGCGGGGGGTGAGCAGTTCTTC | CSASLPGLAGGEQFF
TRBJ2-7 | . | few | TRBV28 | TGTGCCAGCTGCTCCGGGACGGGGGCCTACGAGCAGTACTTC | CASCSGTGAYEQYF
TRBJ2-3 | . | . | TRBV6-1 | TGTGCCAGCAGTGAGGGCTCCCACCCGACCTTAGCTAGCACAGATACGCAGTATTTT | CASSEGSHPTLASTDTQYF
TRBJ2-4 | TRBD2 | many | TRBV12-3/TRBV12-4 | TGTGCCAGCTCTGTATCGAGCGGGGGGGTAGCCAAAAACATTCAGTACTTC | CASSVSSGGVAKNIQYF
TRBJ2-7 | . | . | TRBV5-1 | TGCGCCAGCAGCTTGGAGGCCAGTCGCTACGAGCAGTACTTC | CASSLEASRYEQYF
TRBJ1-2 | . | many | TRBV12-3/TRBV12-4 | TGTGCCAGCAGTCTGGGGAGGAGCGGCTACACCTTC | CASSLGRSGYTF
TRBJ2-3 | . | many | TRBV28 | TGTGCCAGCAGTTTACTCGGCGGTCCCCCAGATACGCAGTATTTT | CASSLLGGPPDTQYF
TRBJ2-7 | . | many | TRBV7-2 | TGTGCCAGCAGCTTGGGGGCTAGCGCTACCTACGAGCAGTACTTC | CASSLGASATYEQYF
TRBJ2-6 | . | . | TRBV5-5 | TGTGCCAGCAGCTTGGTTCCCAGCCCCTCTGGGGCCAACGTCCTGACTTTC | CASSLVPSPSGANVLTF
TRBJ2-3 | TRBD1 | many | TRBV5-1 | TGCGCCAGCACCCGGACAGGGAGCACAGATACGCAGTATTTT | CASTRTGSTDTQYF
TRBJ2-7 | . | many | TRBV3-1 | TGTGCCAGCAGCCAACGGGAAGGTCATTACGAGCAGTACTTC | CASSQREGHYEQYF
TRBJ2-1 | . | . | TRBV7-7 | TGTGCCAGCAGCTTAGTGAGGGGCGATGAGCAGTTCTTC | CASSLVRGDEQFF
TRBJ2-1 | TRBD2 | many | TRBV12-3/TRBV12-4 | TGTGCCAGCAGTCCTACCCAACTTGCAGCGGGGGTATCCTACAATGAGCAGTTCTTC | CASSPTQLAAGVSYNEQFF
TRBJ2-5 | . | many | TRBV5-6 | TGTGCCAGCAGCTTGGGGAGGGAAGAGACCCAGTACTTC | CASSLGREETQYF
TRBJ2-5 | TRBD2 | . | TRBV5-1 | TGCGCCAGCAGCTTCGGACTAGAAGAGACCCAGTACTTC | CASSFGLEETQYF
TRBJ2-7 | . | many | TRBV12-3/TRBV12-4 | TGTGCCAGCACCAACCGGGACCGCTCCTACGAGCAGTACTTC | CASTNRDRSYEQYF
TRBJ1-3 | . | many | TRBV5-1 | TGCGCCAGCAGCTTGTGGGGTGACTCTGGAAACACCATATATTTT | CASSLWGDSGNTIYF
TRBJ2-2 | TRBD1 | many | TRBV12-3/TRBV12-4 | TGTGCCAGCAGGTCAGAACTCTGGGACAGTCGGAACACCGGGGAGCTGTTTTTT | CASRSELWDSRNTGELFF
TRBJ2-3 | . | many | TRBV15 | TGTGCCACCAGCAGAGATCGGGCCAGATCAGATACGCAGTATTTT | CATSRDRARSDTQYF
TRBJ1-5 | . | few | TRBV5-6 | TGTGCCAGCAGCTTGTGTGGTAGCAATCAGCCCCAGCATTTT | CASSLCGSNQPQHF